Detailed here is one T cell receptor (beta chain). What this receptor recognizes is not known. Per-base qualities were not stored, and no clone one base away is much larger. The data derive from a study of OX40 agonist ivuxolimab in advanced cancers. Regarding the complete study: Ivuxolimab, which targeted the costimulatory receptor OX40 (CD134), was an agonistic, fully human IgG2 monoclonal antibody. Intravenous ivuxolimab was administered to patients every 2 weeks at six dose levels: 0.01, 0.1, 0.3, 1.5, 3 and 10 mg/kg. Among the roughly 54 dose-escalation patients, some 19 had hepatocellular carcinoma, roughly 15 melanoma, 9 renal cell carcinoma and 9 head and neck cancer. A male proportion of 70% to 90% and a mean age of 60 years, ranging from roughly 23 to 90, were recorded for the dose-escalation cohort. Patients were allowed to have had prior anti-PD-1, anti-PD-L1 or anti-CTLA-4 therapy, and around 40% of the dose-escalation patients had previously received checkpoint inhibitors. Three dose-escalation patients achieved partial responses, one with hepatocellular carcinoma and two with cutaneous melanoma. Peripheral TCRbeta sequencing was intended to test whether TCR sequence diversity was altered and clonal T-cell expansion was caused by ivuxolimab. The paper covers the monotherapy dose-escalation part of the phase I ivuxolimab trial, which included N = 52 patients. Summary of the overall study and its limitations: Partial responders in the 0.1-3.0 mg/kg groups had among the lowest normalized peripheral clonal expansion, especially among CD8+ T cells. Antigen specificity was not determined for the clonally expanded peripheral T cells. Clonal expansion of both CD4+ and CD8+ blood T cells was observed from baseline to week 6 at doses 0.1 to 3.0 mg/kg. On average, CD8+ T cells showed more expanded clones than CD4+ T cells after ivuxolimab. Low levels of normalized T-cell clonal expansion were also seen in some patients who did not respond.

From cysteine to phenylalanine, the CDR3 is 15 amino acids long. Only the CDR3 portion is preserved as DNA: 45 bases, with reading frame beginning at the first base. CDR1 and CDR2 (SGHNT, YYREEE) derive from the germline V gene (reference sequence). V is pared back by 0 bases and J by 4 bases, with 12 bases lying between the germline termini. Genomic DNA was isolated from the sorted cells so that the TCRbeta CDR3 region could be sequenced. The immunoSEQ Assay was used to sequence the TCRbeta CDR3 regions. This immuneACCESS table, as held by TCRdb, lists in-frame sequences with V and J called but not all clones. Of the missing ones, under half trace to an unresolved V gene in checked studies; the others have no known cause. Within this sample are 75,000 to 90,000 clones, with roughly nine tenths of them counted one time only. 2.5% to 3.5% of the sample rests with the top ten. Patients with autoimmune disease history or receiving systemic immunosuppression were excluded from the trial. Peripheral blood for TCR sequencing was drawn from every dose cohort at baseline, at cycle 4 day 1 and at cycle 7 day 1. The samples were drawn from a first-in-human, open-label, multicenter phase I dose-escalation trial of ivuxolimab. Adults with locally advanced or metastatic melanoma, renal cell, hepatocellular, or head and neck squamous cell carcinoma were enrolled in the trial. Before TCR sequencing, CD4+ and CD8+ T cells were separately sorted from peripheral blood.

The source material was CD4+ or CD8+ T cells sorted from blood, sampled in a trial of the OX40 agonist ivuxolimab. This chain is built from TRBV5-4 and TRBJ2-3; TRBD1 is possibly the D segment (5 matching bases). This sequence was found in an adult with an advanced solid tumor such as melanoma, head and neck, liver or kidney cancer. For the CDR3, the sequence is CASSLAGLRSDTQYF. The DNA sequence is as follows: TGTGCCAGCAGCTTGGCAGGGCTCCGCTCAGATACGCAGTATTTT.